There are many counts of the clone carrying this T cell receptor (beta chain). The antigen remains undetermined. The data stem from a study of CD8+CD57+ T cells in acquired aplastic anemia. About the study: The study obtained an average of about 3.2 ug of DNA from sorted CD4+ and CD8+ cells. Mean read depth for CD4+ cells from healthy donors was about 9.9 million. Broader study findings: Patients had approximately 29 CD8+ CDR3 sequences in common with controls (the shared set). Controls and patients did not differ significantly in CD8+ Simpson's diversity.

According to the study, genomic DNA was the template for TCR beta VDJ and CDR3 profiling. TCRdb passed the reads through MiXCR, listing each CDR3 protein once. The repertoire holds about 130,000 distinct CDR3 sequences, with 48% as singletons. What was sequenced was sorted CD4+, CD8+, or CD8+CD57+ T cells (not recorded which) from PBMCs. The TCR sequence derives from a human donor in good health, serving as a control.

This CDR3 reads CASSSSSSSYNEQFF. Here the CDR3 DNA reads TGTGCCAGCAGCTCGAGTTCCAGCTCCTACAATGAGCAGTTCTTC. The chain employs TRBV7-3 and TRBJ2-1, with D unclear. Germline V CDR1 and CDR2: SGHTA, FQGTGA. The V and J ends lost 4 bases and 0 bases respectively, with 10 bases between them. The CDR3 contains 15 residues.